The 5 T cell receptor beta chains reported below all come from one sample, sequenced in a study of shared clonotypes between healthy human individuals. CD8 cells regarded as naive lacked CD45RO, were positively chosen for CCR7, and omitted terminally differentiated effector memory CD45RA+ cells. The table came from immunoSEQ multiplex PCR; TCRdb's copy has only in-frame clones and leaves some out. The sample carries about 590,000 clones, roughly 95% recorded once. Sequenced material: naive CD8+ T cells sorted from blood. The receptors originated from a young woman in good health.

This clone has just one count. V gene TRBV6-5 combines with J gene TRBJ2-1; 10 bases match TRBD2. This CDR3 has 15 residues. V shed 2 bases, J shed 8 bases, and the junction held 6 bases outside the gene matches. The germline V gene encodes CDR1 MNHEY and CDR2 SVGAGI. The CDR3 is CASSYIPGTSDEQFF. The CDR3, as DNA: TGTGCCAGCAGTTACATACCCGGGACTAGCGATGAGCAGTTCTTC.

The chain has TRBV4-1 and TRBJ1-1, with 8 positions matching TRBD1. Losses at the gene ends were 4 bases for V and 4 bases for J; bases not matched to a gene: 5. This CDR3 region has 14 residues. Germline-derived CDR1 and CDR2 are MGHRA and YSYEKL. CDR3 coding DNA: TGCGCCAGCAGCCCACACAGGGGGATCACTGAAGCTTTCTTT. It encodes CASSPHRGITEAFF.

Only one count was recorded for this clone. CDR3 region: CASSLERDDEQYF. The CDR3 nucleotides read TGTGCCAGCAGCTTGGAACGGGACGACGAGCAGTACTTC. The V and J genes are TRBV5-6 and TRBJ2-7, with D perhaps matching TRBD1 or TRBD2 (5 bases each). The V end was cut by 0 bases, the J end by 5 bases, with 9 bases between. Per the germline V gene, CDR1 is SGHDT and CDR2 is YYEEEE. The CDR3 is made up of 13 amino acids.

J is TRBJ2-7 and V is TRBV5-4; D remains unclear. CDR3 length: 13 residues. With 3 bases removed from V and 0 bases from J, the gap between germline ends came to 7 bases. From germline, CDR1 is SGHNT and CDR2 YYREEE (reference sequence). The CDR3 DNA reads TGTGCCAGCAGCTCCCTGAGCTCCTACGAGCAGTACTTC. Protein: CASSSLSSYEQYF.

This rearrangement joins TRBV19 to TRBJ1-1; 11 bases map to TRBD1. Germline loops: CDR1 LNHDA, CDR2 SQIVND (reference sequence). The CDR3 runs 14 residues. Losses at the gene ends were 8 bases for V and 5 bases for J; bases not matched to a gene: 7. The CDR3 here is CASQLGTGGTEAFF. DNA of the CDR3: TGTGCCAGTCAACTCGGGACAGGGGGGACTGAAGCTTTCTTT.